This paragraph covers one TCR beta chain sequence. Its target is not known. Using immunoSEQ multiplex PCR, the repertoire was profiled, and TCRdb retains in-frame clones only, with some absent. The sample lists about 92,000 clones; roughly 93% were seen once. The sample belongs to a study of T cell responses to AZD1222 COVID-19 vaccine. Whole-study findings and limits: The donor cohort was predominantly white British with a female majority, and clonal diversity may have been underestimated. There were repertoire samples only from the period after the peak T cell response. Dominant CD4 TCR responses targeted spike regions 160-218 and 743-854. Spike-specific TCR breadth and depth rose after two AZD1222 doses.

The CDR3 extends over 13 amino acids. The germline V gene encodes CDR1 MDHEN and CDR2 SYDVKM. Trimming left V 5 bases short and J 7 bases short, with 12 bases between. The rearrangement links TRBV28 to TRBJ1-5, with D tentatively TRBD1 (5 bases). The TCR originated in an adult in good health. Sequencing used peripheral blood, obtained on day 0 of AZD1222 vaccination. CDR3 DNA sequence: TGTGCCAGCAGTCTCACGGGGACCCAGCCCCAGCATTTT. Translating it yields CASSLTGTQPQHF.